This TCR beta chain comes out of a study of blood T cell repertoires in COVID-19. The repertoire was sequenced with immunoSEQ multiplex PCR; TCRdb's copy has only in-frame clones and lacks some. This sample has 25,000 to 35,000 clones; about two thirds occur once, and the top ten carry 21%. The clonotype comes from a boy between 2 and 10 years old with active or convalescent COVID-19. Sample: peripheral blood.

The CDR3 region has the DNA TGTGCCAGCAGTGAAAGGAGAGGAGGGAGCAATCAGCCCCAGCATTTT. As protein: CASSERRGGSNQPQHF. This sequence joins TRBV6-1 and TRBJ1-5; D remains unclear. The CDR3 loop spans 16 amino acids. V gave up 2 bases and J gave up 1 base, with 12 bases separating them. The V gene's germline CDR1 is MNHNS and CDR2 SASEGT.